Sequencing of this TCR beta chain was carried out in a study of monozygotic twins with inflammatory bowel disease (dated by TCRdb to the late 2010s). Broadly, across the study: In total, approximately 28 monozygotic twin pairs made up the full study: 19 Danish pairs, all IBD-discordant, plus nine German pairs, of which four were IBD-concordant and five were IBD-discordant. The search for disease-associated traits relied mainly on comparing, within discordant pairs, IBD patients with their genetically identical healthy co-twins. Each individual had, on average, about 151 000 unique TCRalpha sequences and 181 000 unique TCRbeta sequences available for analysis. The full study reports these points: The analysis was unable to tell apart different T cell subtypes. Because patients received different immunosuppressive treatments, the repertoires may have picked up extra background noise and variability between individuals. Concordant and discordant twins showed no difference in repertoire similarity, possibly because of limited statistical power. A decrease in TCRbeta repertoire diversity, as measured by inverse Simpson index, was observed in IBD patients compared with their healthy co-twins. IBD patients shared fewer clonotypes with other individuals than healthy twins did, most markedly in patients showing signs of disease activity. No single strong signal or clonotype linked to IBD turned up in the results, so the idea that one exists was not supported.

The germline V gene yields SQVTM for CDR1 and ANQGSEA for CDR2. The CDR3 starts with the cysteine, ends with the phenylalanine, and has 11 residues. No DNA accompanies this entry. The protocol used for the library was 5' RACE. Each TCR library was prepared from about 4,000 ng of total RNA. For each sample, cDNA synthesis with SMARTScribe reverse transcriptase was split into eight separate reactions. During cDNA synthesis, template switching was used to introduce unique molecular identifiers that contained a 6-nucleotide sample barcode. Amplification of TCRalpha and TCRbeta cDNA involved two nested PCRs of 16 and 9 cycles, and each PCR was followed by bead purification. Before amplification, cDNA was treated with uracil DNA-glycosylase and purified using the QIAquick PCR purification kit. The second PCR added Illumina TruSeq-compatible adapters along with sample-specific barcodes. Library quality and concentration were checked on TapeStation and Qubit, and libraries were pooled at approximately 5 ng each. Pooled libraries were sequenced on an Illumina HiSeq2500 single-index Rapid Run with 2 x 100 bp reads and custom sequencing primers. Per the source publication's procedure: PCR and sequencing errors were corrected by UMI-based consensus assembly using MiGEC version 1.2.6. MiXCR version 2.1.1 was used for V(D)J alignment, clonotype assembly and CDR3 extraction. Gene usage, clonotype sharing and MAIT/NKT TCR abundance were normalised by analysing the top 1000, 10 000 and 20 000 clonotypes per sample. Diversity was computed as the inverse Simpson index with the vegan R package after downsampling to 27 000 UMIs. Paired Mann-Whitney U tests were applied to discordant twin pairs, with Benjamini-Hochberg correction for multiple testing. Reprocessed by TCRdb, the reads give a single entry per CDR3 protein sequence, without DNA. TCRdb assigned the V and J calls; the authors' analysis was not used. This sample's listing comprises 300,000 to 450,000 distinct CDR3 sequences. Of the sample, just over 2.5% is held by the ten largest clones.

From each donor, a roughly 2.5 ml peripheral blood sample was collected into PAXgene tubes and stored at -80 degrees C. Total RNA was isolated from whole blood with the PAXgene blood miRNA kit on an automated QIAcube, without T cell sorting. Peripheral blood from monozygotic twin pairs who were concordant or discordant for inflammatory bowel disease underwent deep TCRalpha and TCRbeta repertoire profiling using unique molecular barcoding. Smoking habits were recorded for all twin pairs, with individuals classified as current, former or never smokers. To note about this clonotype: What this receptor recognizes is not known.

In this chain, TRBV29-1 is recombined with TRBJ2-7. Specimen: blood. This receptor was taken from a human donor with ulcerative colitis or Crohn's disease, or a healthy co-twin of an affected twin (not recorded which). The CDR3 region: CSVLREYEQYF.